This TCR beta chain was recorded in a study of long-term antiretroviral therapy in people with HIV. Germline V gene data show CDR1 as MNHNY and CDR2 as SVGAGI (reference sequence). This CDR3 is 15 amino acids long. The germline V and J ends were trimmed by 2 bases and 4 bases, with 14 bases remaining between them. Researchers ran immunoSEQ v3.0 at survey level. Roughly 40,000-55,000 T-cell genomes per sample were the sequencing target. Clones were read by immunoSEQ multiplex PCR, and TCRdb kept only the in-frame ones, dropping some. This table has more than 15,000 clones, approximately 81% appearing once.

The clonotype originates from a man aged 50 to 59 with HIV. The rearrangement uses TRBV6-6 and TRBJ1-2, with D possibly TRBD1 on 6 matching bases. The sample was unsorted PBMCs, taken 0.3 years before starting antiretroviral therapy. CDR3 DNA: TGTGCCAGCAGTTACCCGACAGGCGGGGGCTATGGCTACACCTTC. Amino acids: CASSYPTGGGYGYTF.